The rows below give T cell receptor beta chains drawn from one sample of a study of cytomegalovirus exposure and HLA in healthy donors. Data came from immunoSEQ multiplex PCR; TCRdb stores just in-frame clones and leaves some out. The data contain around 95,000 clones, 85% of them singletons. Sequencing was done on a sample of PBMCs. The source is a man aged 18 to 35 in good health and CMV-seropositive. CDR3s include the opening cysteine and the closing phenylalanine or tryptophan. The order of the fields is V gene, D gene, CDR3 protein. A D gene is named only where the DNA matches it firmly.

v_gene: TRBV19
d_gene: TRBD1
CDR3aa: CASSIGKGQFVSGANVLTF

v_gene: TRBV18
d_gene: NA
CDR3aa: CASSPVGATGELFF

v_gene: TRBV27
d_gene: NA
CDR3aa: CASSLAGQPQHF

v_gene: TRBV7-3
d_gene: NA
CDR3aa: CASSKGRGIPYEQYF

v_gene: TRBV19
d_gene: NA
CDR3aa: CASSVDGMMQYF

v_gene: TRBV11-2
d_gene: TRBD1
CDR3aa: CASSLGPGQGQETQYF

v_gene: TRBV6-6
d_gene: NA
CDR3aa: CASSYTGQLTDTQYF

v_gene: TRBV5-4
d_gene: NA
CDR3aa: CASSSKDILVDTQYF

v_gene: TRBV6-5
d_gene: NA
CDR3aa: CASSSSGVDTQYF

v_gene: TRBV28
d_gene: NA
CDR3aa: CASSLKVPGGYTF

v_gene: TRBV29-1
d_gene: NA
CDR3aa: CSVAVSKAGGYTF

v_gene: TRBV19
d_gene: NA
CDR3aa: CASSIVHSYEQYF

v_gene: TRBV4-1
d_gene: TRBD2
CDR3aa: CASSQLAGGTQETQYF

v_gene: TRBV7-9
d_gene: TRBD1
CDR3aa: CASSLEGAGYGYTF

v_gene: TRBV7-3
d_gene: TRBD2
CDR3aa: CASSSTWPGRMTSGDTDTQYF

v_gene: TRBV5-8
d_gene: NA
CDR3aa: CASSLNRVQPQHF

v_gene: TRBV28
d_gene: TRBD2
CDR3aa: CSAGGGNEQYF

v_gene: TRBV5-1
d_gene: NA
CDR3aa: CASSLAAGLNEKLFF

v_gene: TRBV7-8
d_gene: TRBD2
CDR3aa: CASSLQTGTSAYEQYF

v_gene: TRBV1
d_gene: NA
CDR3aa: CTSSKRVGTGEIANYGYTF

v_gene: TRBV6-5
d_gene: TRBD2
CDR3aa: CASSYSAGGSVNEQFF

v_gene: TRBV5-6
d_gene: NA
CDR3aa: CASSWGPGLGYNEQFF

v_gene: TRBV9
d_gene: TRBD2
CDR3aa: CASSVGGGTGYEQYF

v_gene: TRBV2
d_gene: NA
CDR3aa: CASSDGGVSGNTIYF

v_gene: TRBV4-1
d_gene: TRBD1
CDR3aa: CASRGQAFGGANVLTF

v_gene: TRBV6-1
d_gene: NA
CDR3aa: CASSDDDRPGWNGYTF

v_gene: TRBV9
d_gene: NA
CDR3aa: CASSVGGVQPQHF

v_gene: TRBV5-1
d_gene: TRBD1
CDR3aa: CAALTGRKETQYF

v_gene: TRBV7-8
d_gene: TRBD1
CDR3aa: CASSPTGEAQPQHF

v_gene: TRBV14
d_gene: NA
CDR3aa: CASSQVGAGGYTF

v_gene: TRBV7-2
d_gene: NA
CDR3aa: CASSLESSNQPQHF

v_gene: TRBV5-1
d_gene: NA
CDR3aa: CASSLEGGPSEVETQYF

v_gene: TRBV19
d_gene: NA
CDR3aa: CASSMGTPAEKLFF

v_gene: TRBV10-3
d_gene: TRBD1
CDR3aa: CAIRGQEGTGELFF

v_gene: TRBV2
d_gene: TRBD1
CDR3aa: CASRTGKRTYEQYF

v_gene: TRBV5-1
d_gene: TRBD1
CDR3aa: CASTDRANTEAFF

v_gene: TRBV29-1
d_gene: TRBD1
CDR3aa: CSVVEGTVAQPQHF

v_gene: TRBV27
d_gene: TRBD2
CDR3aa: CASSSIAGGGNEQFF

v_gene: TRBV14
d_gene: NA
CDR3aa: CASSQDGAVVTEAFF

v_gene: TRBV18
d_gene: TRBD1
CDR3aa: CASSRDRVNYEQYF

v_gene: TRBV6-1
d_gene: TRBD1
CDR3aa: CASSAWDSSFEAFF

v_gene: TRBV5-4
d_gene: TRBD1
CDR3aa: CASSGTDAEAFF

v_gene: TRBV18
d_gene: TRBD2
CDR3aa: CASSPTSDGADTQYF

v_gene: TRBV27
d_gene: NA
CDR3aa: CASSLFVGGVVNEQFF

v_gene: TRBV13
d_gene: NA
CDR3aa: CASSFPSSYNEQFF

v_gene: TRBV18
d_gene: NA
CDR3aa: CASSPPPYQETQYF

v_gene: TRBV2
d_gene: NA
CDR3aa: CASLGGTEAFF

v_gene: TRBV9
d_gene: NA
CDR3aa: CASSPRTRSTDTQYF

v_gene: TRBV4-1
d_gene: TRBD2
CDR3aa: CASSQSSGTAYEQYF

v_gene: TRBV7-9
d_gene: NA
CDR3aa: CASSPFLNEQFF

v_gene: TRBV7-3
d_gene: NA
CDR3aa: CASSLTFGSPNTGELFF

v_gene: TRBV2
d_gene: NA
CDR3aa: CASSTSLEQFF

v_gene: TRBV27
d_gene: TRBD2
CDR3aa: CASSRLAGPDTQYF

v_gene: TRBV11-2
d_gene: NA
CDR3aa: CASSLDRGRAYGYTF

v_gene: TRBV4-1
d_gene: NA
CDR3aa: CASSQDKRGTDTQYF